This T cell receptor (beta chain) was found in a study of blood T cell repertoires in COVID-19. This clone was recorded once. The V and J ends lost 6 bases and 1 base respectively, with 9 bases between them. From germline, CDR1 is SNHLY and CDR2 FYNNEI. The length of the CDR3 is 13 residues. Original processing notes: Nucleated cell counts were estimated from reference gene primer amplification. The method was immunoSEQ multiplex PCR; TCRdb's version includes in-frame clones alone and lacks a portion of them. The D gene and trimming were derived from the DNA, and the V and J assignments and clone size from that table. This sample has some 210,000 clones, with 84% found just once.

This sequence joins TRBV2 and TRBJ1-1; D unclear. Sequenced: peripheral blood. This sequence originates from a woman between 50 and 59 years old with active or convalescent COVID-19. In DNA form, the CDR3 reads TGTGCCAGCAGCCCCAATAGGAACACTGAAGCTTTCTTT. It codes for CASSPNRNTEAFF.